The 9 T cell receptor beta chains presented below share a single source sample, sequenced in a study of graft-versus-host responses after intestinal transplantation. Repertoires were generated with immunoSEQ multiplex PCR, while TCRdb's copy carries only in-frame clones and drops some. The table has fewer than 45,000 clones, 91% seen once. This sample comprised PBMCs, obtained 300 to 330 days after intestinal transplant. All receptors derive from a human patient who received an intestinal transplant, so some T cells may come from the graft donor.

The CDR3 sequence: CASSPDSVNEKLFF. CDR3 bases: TGTGCCAGCAGCCCCGACAGCGTTAATGAAAAACTGTTTTTT. The chain couples TRBV5-4 to TRBJ1-4, with D perhaps matching TRBD1 (5 bases). V lost 4 bases and J lost 4, with 11 bases in between. Germline V gene sequence: CDR1 SGHNT, CDR2 YYREEE (reference sequence). CDR3 length: 14 residues.

This chain joins TRBV6-1 and TRBJ1-5, with TRBD1 matching 7 bases. The V gene end was trimmed by 6 bases and the J gene end by 6 bases; junction bases not matched to a gene: 2. The CDR3 covers 12 residues. CDR1 MNHNS and CDR2 SASEGT come from the germline V gene. This chain's CDR3 is CASRTGFQPQHF. The CDR3 DNA sequence: TGTGCCAGCAGGACAGGGTTTCAGCCCCAGCATTTT.

This chain connects TRBV5-1 to TRBJ2-7; tentatively, D is TRBD1 (6 bases). With 0 bases removed from V and 4 bases from J, the gap between germline ends came to 14 bases. Per germline, CDR1 SGHRS and CDR2 YFSETQ. The CDR3 covers 15 residues. Here the CDR3 reads CASSLALARGYEQYF. Written as DNA, the CDR3 is TGCGCCAGCAGCTTGGCATTGGCGAGGGGGTACGAGCAGTACTTC.

The rearrangement uses TRBV7-2 and TRBJ2-1, with a possible D match to TRBD1 (6 bases). V lost 5 bases, J lost 1 base, and 12 bases lay in between. Looked up from germline, CDR1 is SGHTA and CDR2 is FQGNSA. CDR3 length equals 15 residues. CDR3: CASSPRRGSYNEQFF. CDR3 coding DNA: TGTGCCAGCAGCCCCCGAAGGGGGTCCTACAATGAGCAGTTCTTC.

The rearrangement links TRBV7-9 to TRBJ2-7; D may be TRBD2 (6 bases). Germline loops: CDR1 SEHNR, CDR2 FQNEAQ (reference sequence). This CDR3 region has 16 residues. V was shortened by 2 bases and J by 3 bases, with 17 bases between the two germline ends. CDR3 region: CASSLLIRDSNYEQYF. The CDR3 DNA sequence: TGTGCCAGCAGCTTACTCATCAGGGACTCCAACTACGAGCAGTACTTC.

V usage is TRBV5-6 and J usage is TRBJ2-7, with D possibly TRBD2 on 7 matching bases. Looked up from germline, CDR1 is SGHDT and CDR2 is YYEEEE. This CDR3 is built from 15 residues. Trimming shortened V by 2 bases and J by 0 bases, and 12 bases separated the two germline ends. The CDR3 protein is CASSFARGGSYEQYF. The CDR3 DNA follows: TGTGCCAGCAGCTTCGCTAGGGGGGGCTCCTACGAGCAGTACTTC.

About this clone: The same CDR3 can be traced to other DNA sequences in this sample. The chain is built from TRBV5-5 and TRBJ2-2, with D unclear. The germline gives CDR1 SGHKS, CDR2 YYEKEE (reference sequence). This CDR3 comprises 14 residues. Trimming took off 2 bases at V and 1 base at J, with 6 bases between the two ends. The CDR3 reads CASSFLQNTGELFF. CDR3 sequence (DNA): TGTGCCAGCAGCTTTCTACAGAACACCGGGGAGCTGTTTTTT.

The chain recombines TRBV5-6 with TRBJ2-3; 9 bases fit TRBD2. Per germline, CDR1 SGHDT and CDR2 YYEEEE. V shed 0 bases and J 2 bases; nucleotides not matched to a gene: 1. CDR3 length: 15 amino acids. The CDR3 DNA reads TGTGCCAGCAGCTTGGGACTAGCGGACACAGATACGCAGTATTTT. It is translated as CASSLGLADTDTQYF. Filled out from reference TRBV5-6 and TRBJ2-3, the complete variable domain reads DAGVTQSPTHLIKTRGQQVTLRCSPKSGHDTVSWYQQALGQGPQFIFQYYEEEERQRGNFPDRFSGHQFPNYSSELNVNALLLGDSALYLCASSLGLADTDTQYFGPGTRLTVL.

This chain links TRBV19 with TRBJ1-1; no reliable D call. The V and J ends lost 8 bases and 4 bases respectively, with 11 bases between them. This CDR3 comprises 12 residues. CDR1 is LNHDA and CDR2 is SQIVND in the germline V gene (reference sequence). The CDR3 loop reads CASLRGPTEAFF. The CDR3 coding sequence is TGTGCCAGTCTACGCGGGCCCACTGAAGCTTTCTTT.